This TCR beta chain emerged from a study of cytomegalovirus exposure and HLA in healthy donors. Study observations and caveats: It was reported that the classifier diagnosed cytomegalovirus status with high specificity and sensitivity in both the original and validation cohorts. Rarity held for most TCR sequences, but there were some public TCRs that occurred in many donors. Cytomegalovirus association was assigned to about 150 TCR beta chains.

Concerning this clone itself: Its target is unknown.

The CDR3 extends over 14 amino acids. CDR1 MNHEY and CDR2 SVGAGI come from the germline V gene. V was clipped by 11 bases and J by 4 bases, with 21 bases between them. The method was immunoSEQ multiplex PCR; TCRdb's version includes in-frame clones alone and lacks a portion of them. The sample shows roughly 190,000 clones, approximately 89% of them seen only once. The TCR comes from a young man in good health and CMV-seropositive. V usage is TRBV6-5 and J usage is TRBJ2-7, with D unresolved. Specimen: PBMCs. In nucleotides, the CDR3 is TGTGCCGGCCCTACCCTGTCCAGCTTATACGAGCAGTACTTC. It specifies CAGPTLSSLYEQYF.